Listed here are 21 T cell receptor beta chains from one sample, sequenced in a study of glioma-infiltrating T cells. Using RNA template, CDR3s of TCR alpha and beta were amplified with iRepertoire arm-PCR. Each CDR3 protein gets one entry after TCRdb re-called the multiplex PCR reads with MiXCR. The sample has approximately 140,000 distinct CDR3 sequences, around 25% seen once. The sequenced material came from glioma tissue, nonneoplastic brain tissue, or PBMCs (not recorded which). The source is a human donor with low-grade glioma or glioblastoma, undergoing nonglioma brain surgery, or in good health (not recorded which).

J is TRBJ1-5 and V is TRBV18, with 7 positions matching TRBD1. CDR1 is KGHSH and CDR2 is LQKENI in the germline V gene. The ends lost 6 bases at V and 7 bases at J; junction bases unmatched: 6. The CDR3 extends over 13 amino acids. The CDR3 is CASSPTGVQPQHF. For the CDR3, the DNA is TGTGCCAGCTCGCCTACAGGGGTCCAGCCCCAGCATTTT.

The J gene is TRBJ1-1, the V gene TRBV6-2 or TRBV6-3, with D unclear. Germline-derived CDR1 and CDR2 are MNHEY and SVGEGT. CDR3 length: 13 amino acids. The germline V and J ends were trimmed by 6 bases and 4 bases, with 12 bases remaining between them. CDR3 DNA sequence: TGTGCCAGCAGCCGTCGGGGAGTCACTGAAGCTTTCTTT. It is translated as CASSRRGVTEAFF.

This clonotype was observed at least ten times. The J gene is TRBJ2-7, the V gene TRBV20-1; 9 nucleotides match TRBD1. J gave up 6 bases and V 3 bases, and 6 bases lay outside the gene matches. Germline CDR1 and CDR2: DFQATT and SNEGSKA (reference sequence). This CDR3 has 13 residues. The CDR3 sequence: CSASRDRDSEQYV. CDR3 coding DNA: TGCAGTGCTAGCCGGGACAGGGACAGCGAGCAGTACGTC.

In its sample, this clonotype was seen a few times. The chain links TRBV5-1 to TRBJ2-3; D is possibly TRBD2 (5 bases). This CDR3 has 15 residues. V was pared by 3 bases and J by 1 base, with 12 bases between. Germline CDR1 is SGHRS and CDR2 is YFSETQ. CDR3 sequence reads: CASSSGLSRTDTQYF. The CDR3 DNA follows: TGCGCCAGCAGCTCCGGACTTTCCCGCACAGATACGCAGTATTTT. The entire variable domain, with the rest obtained from reference TRBV5-1 and TRBJ2-3, is as follows: KAGVTQTPRYLIKTRGQQVTLSCSPISGHRSVSWYQQTPGQGLQFLFEYFSETQRNKGNFPGRFSGRQFSNSRSEMNVSTLELGDSALYLCASSSGLSRTDTQYFGPGTRLTVL.

This clonotype showed up many times. This chain links TRBV6-1 with TRBJ2-7; D remains ambiguous. Germline CDR1 MNHNS, CDR2 SASEGT. V was cut by 5 bases and J by 7 bases, with 12 bases left in between. The CDR3 length is 12 residues. CDR3 region: CASSQPPAEQYV. Here the CDR3 DNA reads TGTGCCAGCAGTCAACCCCCGGCTGAGCAGTACGTC.

This clonotype was seen ten or more times. Sequence at one end of the junction differs from germline and may be a read error. J is TRBJ1-1 and V is TRBV6-1; TRBD1 agrees at 8 bases. CDR1 and CDR2 from the germline V gene are MNHNS and SASEGT. CDR3 length: 14 amino acids. The CDR3 reads CASSPDGQGEKTLF. For the CDR3, the DNA is TGTGCCAGCAGTCCAGATGGACAGGGTGAAAAGACCCTCTTT.

Here the CDR3 reads CASSYQGWSGELFF. CDR3 in DNA: TGTGCCAGCAGTTACCAAGGGTGGAGCGGGGAGCTGTTTTTT. V is TRBV6-6 and J is TRBJ2-2; D is undetermined. The CDR3 runs to 14 residues. Germline assignment: CDR1 MNHNY and CDR2 SVGAGI (reference sequence). The V end was cut by 2 bases, the J end by 7 bases, with 11 bases between.

This clonotype was seen repeatedly, ten times or more. The gene calls are TRBV20-1 and TRBJ2-5; D not resolved. Germline-derived CDR1 and CDR2 are DFQATT and SNEGSKA (reference sequence). V was trimmed by 4 bases and J by 5 bases, leaving 14 bases between them. This CDR3 is 13 amino acids long. The CDR3 coding sequence is TGCAGTGCTAAAGACCAGCGCCCGGAGACCCAGTACTTC. It translates to CSAKDQRPETQYF.

In its sample, this clonotype was seen many times. CDR3 coding DNA: TGTGCCACCAGCAGAGATCGGGCTAACACTGAAGCTTTCTTT. Amino acid sequence: CATSRDRANTEAFF. This chain connects TRBV15 to TRBJ1-1; no clear D gene. Looked up from germline, CDR1 is LNHNV and CDR2 is YYDKDF (reference sequence). The CDR3 loop spans 14 amino acids. The ends were cut back, 0 bases at V and 2 bases at J, with 7 bases in the middle.

This clonotype was recorded many times. The rearrangement joins TRBV6-1 to TRBJ2-3; D may be TRBD2 (5 bases). This CDR3 has 11 amino acids. The V gene's germline CDR1 is MNHNS and CDR2 SASEGT. V gave up 6 bases and J gave up 8 bases, with 9 bases separating them. CDR3 in amino acids: CASSRTSTQYF. The CDR3 DNA sequence: TGTGCCAGCAGCCGGACTTCTACGCAGTATTTT.

This chain links TRBV29-1 with TRBJ1-3; D is possibly TRBD1 (5 bases). The CDR3 loop spans 13 amino acids. The germline CDR1 and CDR2 sequences are SQVTM and ANQGSEA. Trimming stripped 1 base from V and 2 bases from J, with 6 bases between. The CDR3 coding sequence is TGCAGCGTTGAAGCCAGGGCTGGAAACACCATATATTTT. This translates into CSVEARAGNTIYF.

CDR3 protein: CASSLSSGGTGELFF. The CDR3 nucleotides are TGTGCCAGCAGCTTATCTAGCGGGGGAACCGGGGAGCTGTTTTTT. The chain combines TRBV7-6 with TRBJ2-2; the match to TRBD2 covers 10 bases. The CDR3 length is 15 residues. Trimming took 2 bases from V and 5 from J; bases not matched to a gene: 2. The germline V gene has CDR1 SGHVS and CDR2 FNYEAQ. Together with reference TRBV7-6 and TRBJ2-2, the CDR3 gives the full variable domain: GAGVSQSPRYKVTKRGQDVALRCDPISGHVSLYWYRQALGQGPEFLTYFNYEAQQDKSGLPNDRFSAERPEGSISTLTIQRTEQRDSAMYRCASSLSSGGTGELFFGEGSRLTVL.

J is TRBJ2-3 and V is TRBV12-3 or TRBV12-4, with D possibly matching TRBD2 (5 bases). The germline V and J ends were trimmed by 6 bases and 0 bases, with 10 bases remaining between them. The CDR3 has 14 amino acids. In DNA form, the CDR3 reads TGTGCCAGCAGGGCAAGGGAGAGCACAGATACGCAGTATTTT. This sequence encodes CASRARESTDTQYF.

This chain links TRBV28 with TRBJ1-2, with D hard to call. The CDR3 sequence is 12 residues long. CDR1 and CDR2 from the germline V gene are MDHEN and SYDVKM. The V gene lost 8 bases and the J gene lost 2 bases, with 9 bases spanning the gap. The CDR3 sequence: CASRDQNYGYTF. The CDR3 nucleotides are TGTGCCAGCCGAGATCAAAACTATGGCTACACCTTC.

This clonotype was observed a handful of times. This rearrangement joins TRBV9 to TRBJ1-1, with 8 bases matching TRBD1. V gave up 4 bases and J gave up 0 bases; unmatched junction bases: 5. Germline V CDR1 and CDR2: SGDLS, YYNGEE. The CDR3 covers 15 residues. The CDR3 spells CASSPRGQVNTEAFF. The CDR3 nucleotides read TGTGCCAGCAGCCCCCGGGGACAGGTGAACACTGAAGCTTTCTTT.

The rearrangement uses TRBV7-9 and TRBJ1-2; D is undetermined. Germline V gene lookup returns CDR1 SEHNR and CDR2 FQNEAQ (reference sequence). V was shortened by 2 bases and J by 7 bases, with 5 bases between the two germline ends. The CDR3 contains 11 residues. The CDR3 spells CASSLMSGYTF. In DNA, the CDR3 is TGTGCCAGCAGCTTAATGAGTGGCTACACCTTC.

This clonotype was seen only a few times. V usage is TRBV4-2 and J usage is TRBJ1-2, with D uncertain. V was pared by 0 bases and J by 4 bases, with 12 bases between. Germline CDR1 LGHNA, CDR2 YNFKEQ. The CDR3 covers 15 residues. The CDR3 DNA reads TGTGCCAGCAGCCAAGATTTGAAGGGTTCCTATGGCTACACCTTC. Translation gives CASSQDLKGSYGYTF.

The table lists this clonotype with a few counts. The chain combines TRBV12-3 or TRBV12-4 with TRBJ2-5, with no clear D. The CDR3 consists of 12 residues. Trimming pared 6 bases from V and 3 bases from J, leaving 8 bases between. The CDR3 nucleotides read TGTGCCAGCAGCCCCGCAGAAGAGACCCAGTACTTC. Its translation is CASSPAEETQYF.

This clonotype appeared many times. The genes are TRBV6-1 and TRBJ1-1, with D unclear. Germline V gene data show CDR1 as MNHNS and CDR2 as SASEGT. Trimming removed 5 bases from V and 7 bases from J, with 11 bases in between. The CDR3 is 12 amino acids. The CDR3 spells CASSWTEGEAFF. The CDR3 region has the DNA TGTGCCAGCAGTTGGACTGAAGGTGAAGCTTTCTTT.

J is TRBJ1-3 and V is TRBV6-1; a weak D match, TRBD1 (6 bases). The CDR3 is made up of 16 amino acids. In germline, CDR1 is MNHNS, CDR2 SASEGT. Trimming removed 5 bases at V and 0 bases at J, with 14 bases between. CDR3 residues: CASSSGGLLSGNTIYF. As DNA, the CDR3 is TGTGCCAGCAGTAGTGGGGGCCTACTCTCTGGAAACACCATATATTTT.

In this sample, this clonotype turned up a few times. The chain joins TRBV20-1 to TRBJ2-5; 12 bases map to TRBD1. The V segment lost 2 bases and the J segment 2 bases; nucleotides outside the gene matches: 6. The germline CDR1 and CDR2 sequences are DFQATT and SNEGSKA (reference sequence). The CDR3 totals 16 residues. The DNA for the CDR3 is TGCAGTGCTAGACCTCCGGGACAGGGGGCTCAAGAGACCCAGTACTTC. This translates into CSARPPGQGAQETQYF.